These 20 T cell receptor beta chains were all obtained from the same sample, sequenced in a study of blood T cell repertoires in COVID-19. Libraries were prepared by immunoSEQ multiplex PCR; TCRdb keeps only in-frame clonotypes and omits some of them. The table records under 400,000 clones, roughly 90% of them present only once. Sequencing used peripheral blood. The receptors derive from a woman aged 55-75 years with COVID-19, enrolled during active disease.

The J gene is TRBJ1-4, the V gene TRBV2; D is possibly TRBD1 (5 bases). The length of the CDR3 is 17 residues. Trimming shortened V by 3 bases and J by 8 bases, and 22 bases separated the two germline ends. The germline gives CDR1 SNHLY, CDR2 FYNNEI. This CDR3 is CASSETPFGASDEKLFF. In nucleotides, the CDR3 is TGTGCCAGCAGTGAGACCCCCTTTGGGGCCTCCGACGAAAAACTGTTTTTT.

This clone came up once. V and J are TRBV5-1 and TRBJ1-1; D is undetermined. CDR1 SGHRS and CDR2 YFSETQ come from the germline V gene. The V gene lost 2 bases and the J gene lost 0 bases, with 5 bases spanning the gap. CDR3 length: 13 amino acids. The CDR3 region has the DNA TGCGCCAGCAGCTTTACTTTGAACACTGAAGCTTTCTTT. It codes for CASSFTLNTEAFF.

This chain joins TRBV11-2 and TRBJ1-4; D gene unclear. The CDR3 is 14 residues long. The ends were cut back, 5 bases at V and 0 bases at J, with 7 bases in the middle. The germline gives CDR1 SGHAT, CDR2 FQNNGV. CDR3 nucleotides: TGTGCCAGCAGCCCAGATGCAACTAATGAAAAACTGTTTTTT. Amino acid sequence: CASSPDATNEKLFF.

V and J are TRBV7-9 and TRBJ2-3; no clear D gene. Trimming left V 5 bases short and J 0 bases short, with 12 bases between. The germline gives CDR1 SEHNR, CDR2 FQNEAQ (reference sequence). The CDR3 extends over 15 amino acids. The chain's CDR3 is CASSRPEESTDTQYF. CDR3 sequence (DNA): TGTGCCAGCAGCCGACCTGAGGAGAGCACAGATACGCAGTATTTT.

This rearrangement joins TRBV19 to TRBJ1-3, with 8 bases lining up with TRBD1. The CDR3 is made up of 15 amino acids. Trimming at V came to 10 bases and at J to 1 base, leaving 9 bases not matched to a gene. CDR1 is LNHDA, CDR2 SQIVND, per germline (reference sequence). This CDR3 reads CATSGWTGSGNTIYF. CDR3 bases: TGTGCCACCTCCGGATGGACAGGGTCTGGAAACACCATATATTTT.

The CDR3 nucleotides read TGCGCCAGCAGCCCCGAGGGGGGGGCCGCATCGTGGGCTGAAGCTTTCTTT. Translation: CASSPEGGAASWAEAFF. The chain links TRBV5-1 to TRBJ1-1; perhaps TRBD1 as D (6 bases). The germline V and J ends were trimmed by 4 bases and 6 bases, with 25 bases remaining between them. The CDR3 is 17 amino acids. Per germline, CDR1 SGHRS and CDR2 YFSETQ.

The rearrangement links TRBV6-5 to TRBJ1-5; tentative D call: TRBD1 (6 bases). Germline CDR1 reads MNHEY; CDR2 reads SVGAGI. The V gene lost 5 bases and the J gene lost 4 bases, with 15 bases spanning the gap. The CDR3 runs 15 residues. The CDR3 is CASSPRGGLNQPQHF. The DNA for the CDR3 is TGTGCCAGCAGTCCTAGGGGGGGCCTTAATCAGCCCCAGCATTTT.

The genes are TRBV4-1 and TRBJ2-1; 10 bases align to TRBD1. Germline loops: CDR1 MGHRA, CDR2 YSYEKL. The CDR3 sequence is 15 residues long. J gave up 6 bases and V 3 bases, and 5 bases lay outside the gene matches. The CDR3 DNA reads as TGCGCCAGCAGCCACCGACAGGGGGCGCCCAATGAGCAGTTCTTC. Protein: CASSHRQGAPNEQFF.

This chain connects TRBV6-5 to TRBJ1-1; possible D gene TRBD1, 6 bases. The CDR3 consists of 14 residues. V lost 4 bases and J 5 bases, leaving 14 bases between the germline ends. Germline V gene data show CDR1 as MNHEY and CDR2 as SVGAGI. The DNA for the CDR3 is TGTGCCAGCAGTTTGGAACAGGGTTGGACTGAAGCTTTCTTT. Its protein product is CASSLEQGWTEAFF.

This chain connects TRBV6-5 to TRBJ1-2, with D perhaps matching TRBD1 (6 bases). V lost 5 bases and J lost 4, with 8 bases in between. The V gene's germline CDR1 is MNHEY and CDR2 SVGAGI. The CDR3 is 12 residues long. The CDR3 is CASSQGTYGYTF. The CDR3 DNA follows: TGTGCCAGCAGTCAGGGGACCTATGGCTACACCTTC.

This chain connects TRBV7-6 to TRBJ1-1, with a possible D match to TRBD1 (5 bases). The germline V gene has CDR1 SGHVS and CDR2 FNYEAQ. This CDR3 comprises 14 residues. Trimming cost V 5 bases and J 1 base, with 11 bases left between them. The CDR3 sequence is CASSPQTENTEAFF. DNA of the CDR3: TGTGCCAGCAGCCCTCAGACAGAGAACACTGAAGCTTTCTTT.

The chain combines TRBV5-5 with TRBJ1-1, with D perhaps TRBD1 (6 bases). CDR1 and CDR2 from the germline V gene are SGHKS and YYEKEE (reference sequence). The CDR3 spans 16 residues. Trimming left V 1 base short and J 1 base short, with 14 bases between. The CDR3 spells CASSLTQGTRNTEAFF. The DNA for the CDR3 is TGTGCCAGCAGCTTGACACAGGGCACACGGAACACTGAAGCTTTCTTT. Looking up the rest from reference TRBV5-5 and TRBJ1-1 gives the full variable domain: DAGVTQSPTHLIKTRGQQVTLRCSPISGHKSVSWYQQVLGQGPQFIFQYYEKEERGRGNFPDRFSARQFPNYSSELNVNALLLGDSALYLCASSLTQGTRNTEAFFGQGTRLTVV.

V is TRBV6-2 or TRBV6-3 and J is TRBJ1-5, with 8 bases fitting TRBD1. Germline CDR1 and CDR2: MNHEY and SVGEGT. V shed 4 bases and J 0 bases; nucleotides not matched to a gene: 5. The CDR3 runs 16 residues. The CDR3 DNA sequence: TGTGCCAGCAGTTGGGGACAGGCCCATAGCAATCAGCCCCAGCATTTT. Translated: CASSWGQAHSNQPQHF.

This sequence joins TRBV5-4 and TRBJ2-5, with TRBD2 matching 9 bases. J lost 1 base, V lost 3 bases, and 4 bases had no gene match. In germline, CDR1 is SGHNT, CDR2 YYREEE (reference sequence). The length of the CDR3 is 15 residues. CDR3 loop: CASSSASGVQETQYF. CDR3 nucleotides: TGTGCCAGCAGCTCCGCTAGCGGGGTCCAAGAGACCCAGTACTTC. Using reference TRBV5-4 and TRBJ2-5 for the parts outside the CDR3, the full variable domain is ETGVTQSPTHLIKTRGQQVTLRCSSQSGHNTVSWYQQALGQGPQFIFQYYREEENGRGNFPPRFSGLQFPNYSSELNVNALELDDSALYLCASSSASGVQETQYFGPGTRLLVL.

The V and J genes are TRBV7-3 and TRBJ1-2, with D unresolved. The CDR3 sequence is 13 residues long. Trimming removed 2 bases from V and 5 bases from J, with 9 bases in between. Germline V gene data show CDR1 as SGHTA and CDR2 as FQGTGA. CDR3 amino acids: CASSLEQYYGYTF. In DNA form, the CDR3 reads TGTGCCAGCAGCTTAGAACAGTATTATGGCTACACCTTC. Full variable domain (remainder filled in from reference TRBV7-3 and TRBJ1-2): GAGVSQTPSNKVTEKGKYVELRCDPISGHTALYWYRQSLGQGPEFLIYFQGTGAADDSGLPNDRFFAVRPEGSVSTLKIQRTERGDSAVYLCASSLEQYYGYTFGSGTRLTVV.

This chain uses TRBV5-5 with TRBJ1-1, with TRBD1 as a possible D gene (6 bases). Trimming shortened V by 2 bases and J by 4 bases, and 12 bases separated the two germline ends. CDR1 is SGHKS, CDR2 YYEKEE, per germline (reference sequence). CDR3 size: 14 residues. The CDR3 protein is CASSFSGVRTEAFF. The DNA of the CDR3 is TGTGCCAGCAGCTTCTCAGGGGTTCGCACTGAAGCTTTCTTT.

The chain combines TRBV3-1 (or the pseudogene TRBV3-2) with TRBJ2-7, with TRBD1 identical over 10 bases. Looked up from germline, CDR1 is LGHDT and CDR2 is YNNKEL (reference sequence). Trimming took 7 bases from V and 3 from J; bases not matched to a gene: 6. CDR3 length: 14 amino acids. In nucleotides, the CDR3 is TGTGCCAGCAAACCGGGACAGGGGTTCTACGAGCAGTACTTC. Residues: CASKPGQGFYEQYF.

J is TRBJ2-5 and V is TRBV7-6; TRBD2 matches at 13 bases. The ends lost 3 bases at V and 5 bases at J; junction bases unmatched: 6. The germline V gene has CDR1 SGHVS and CDR2 FNYEAQ. The CDR3 is made up of 16 amino acids. The CDR3 sequence is CASSFTSGGAVETQYF. CDR3 nucleotides: TGTGCCAGCAGCTTCACTAGCGGGGGGGCCGTTGAGACCCAGTACTTC.

The chain employs TRBV25-1 and TRBJ2-7; 8 bases map to TRBD1. The CDR3 runs 15 residues. V lost 3 bases, J lost 1 base, and 5 bases stayed unmatched. Germline-derived CDR1 and CDR2 are MGHDK and SYGVNS. DNA for the CDR3: TGTGCCAGCAGTGACATCAGACAGGGGTCCTACGAGCAGTACTTC. Protein: CASSDIRQGSYEQYF.

The V and J genes are TRBV15 and TRBJ2-2, with 9 bases matching TRBD2. The CDR3 covers 15 residues. The germline V gene encodes CDR1 LNHNV and CDR2 YYDKDF (reference sequence). V was pared by 0 bases and J by 6 bases, with 2 bases of the junction left unmatched. This CDR3 reads CATSRERGGPGELFF. In nucleotides, the CDR3 is TGTGCCACCAGCAGAGAGCGGGGGGGCCCCGGGGAGCTGTTTTTT.